What follows are 20 T cell receptor beta chains derived from one specimen sequenced in a study of post-analysis software for immune sequencing data. Study-level points and caveats: Patients showed TRBV5-6, TRBV5-1 and TRBV20-1 among five TRBV segments more frequent than in controls.

These TCRs' antigens remain unknown. The TCR beta cDNA libraries carried unique molecular identifiers. One entry per CDR3 protein results from TCRdb running MiXCR on the PCR reads. The sample holds hundreds of thousands of distinct CDR3 sequences, less than 45% seen once. The sample consisted of blood. These receptor sequences come from a girl between 5 and 17 years old with multiple sclerosis.

The rearrangement joins TRBV6-1 to TRBJ2-3, with D unclear. CDR1 and CDR2 from the germline V gene are MNHNS and SASEGT. V lost 6 bases, J lost 7 bases, and 26 bases lay in between. This CDR3 region has 17 residues. For the CDR3, the DNA is TGTGCCAGCAGCCGCTCAGGTGGCTCCCCCAATGGGTATACGCAGTATTTT. This sequence encodes CASSRSGGSPNGYTQYF.

A few counts support this clonotype. The chain employs TRBV7-2 and TRBJ2-5; D not certain. CDR3 length equals 15 residues. The V and J ends lost 10 bases and 1 base respectively, with 19 bases between them. From germline, CDR1 is SGHTA and CDR2 FQGNSA. This CDR3 is CATSEEPKFQETQYF. Here the CDR3 DNA reads TGTGCCACCTCTGAGGAACCCAAATTCCAAGAGACCCAGTACTTC. Filled out from reference TRBV7-2 and TRBJ2-5, the complete variable domain reads GAGVSQSPSNKVTEKGKDVELRCDPISGHTALYWYRQSLGQGLEFLIYFQGNSAPDKSGLPSDRFSAERTGGSVSTLTIQRTQQEDSAVYLCATSEEPKFQETQYFGPGTRLLVL.

This clonotype was seen only a few times. This rearrangement joins TRBV20-1 to TRBJ1-2; 7 positions match TRBD1. Germline values: CDR1 DFQATT, CDR2 SNEGSKA (reference sequence). V lost 4 bases and J lost 0; bases outside the gene matches: 8. The CDR3 contains 15 residues. CDR3 in amino acids: CSATPDRESNYGYTF. For the CDR3, the DNA is TGCAGTGCTACGCCTGACAGGGAATCTAACTATGGCTACACCTTC.

The chain employs TRBV29-1 and TRBJ2-1; 7 nucleotides align to TRBD2. The CDR3 sequence is 13 residues long. The V segment lost 6 bases and the J segment 7 bases; nucleotides outside the gene matches: 9. Germline values: CDR1 SQVTM, CDR2 ANQGSEA. The CDR3, as DNA: TGCAGCGTAAGGGCGGGAGCCGAAAATGAGCAGTTCTTC. As protein: CSVRAGAENEQFF.

This sequence joins TRBV11-2 and TRBJ2-5, with 7 bases lining up with TRBD1. The J segment lost 3 bases and the V segment lost 5 bases, leaving 12 bases of the junction unmatched. The CDR3 sequence is 16 residues long. Germline V gives CDR1 SGHAT, CDR2 FQNNGV. CDR3 sequence: CASSPHDRVVEETQYF. In DNA form, the CDR3 reads TGTGCCAGCAGCCCCCACGACAGGGTGGTGGAAGAGACCCAGTACTTC.

In its sample, this clonotype was seen a few times. The chain employs TRBV6-5 and TRBJ2-5; 8 nucleotides match TRBD2. The J segment lost 2 bases and the V segment lost 5 bases, leaving 7 bases of the junction unmatched. The CDR3 has 15 amino acids. Per germline, CDR1 MNHEY and CDR2 SVGAGI. The CDR3 here is CASSILAAIQETQYF. CDR3 nucleotide sequence: TGTGCCAGCAGTATACTAGCGGCGATACAAGAGACCCAGTACTTC.

This clonotype was seen more than once but under ten times. The chain is built from TRBV25-1 and TRBJ1-1, with 10 bases identical to TRBD1. V gave up 6 bases and J gave up 0 bases; unmatched junction bases: 1. This CDR3 has 14 residues. Looked up from germline, CDR1 is MGHDK and CDR2 is SYGVNS. This CDR3 reads CASRTGGLNTEAFF. CDR3 coding DNA: TGTGCCAGCAGGACAGGGGGCTTGAACACTGAAGCTTTCTTT. The full variable domain, in which reference TRBV25-1 and TRBJ1-1 provide the parts outside the CDR3, is EADIYQTPRYLVIGTGKKITLECSQTMGHDKMYWYQQDPGMELHLIHYSYGVNSTEKGDLSSESTVSRIRTEHFPLTLESARPSHTSQYLCASRTGGLNTEAFFGQGTRLTVV.

The chain uses TRBV27 and TRBJ2-7, with 8 bases fitting TRBD2. The V and J ends lost 5 bases and 6 bases, in that order; junction bases with no gene match: 9. The CDR3 has 14 residues. The germline CDR1 and CDR2 sequences are MNHEY and SMNVEV (reference sequence). CDR3 in DNA: TGTGCCAGCAGTCACAGCGGGAGAGTAGTCGAGCAGTACTTC. Encoded protein: CASSHSGRVVEQYF.

The CDR3 spells CASSINRVQVGTEAFF. As DNA, the CDR3 is TGTGCCAGCAGCATAAACCGAGTTCAGGTTGGCACTGAAGCTTTCTTT. The J gene is TRBJ1-1, the V gene TRBV7-3; D unresolved. The germline V gene encodes CDR1 SGHTA and CDR2 FQGTGA. V lost 5 bases, J lost 4 bases, and 20 bases lay in between. The CDR3 totals 16 residues.

For the CDR3, the DNA is TGTGCCAGCTGGCCAGGGGGCACAGATACGCAGTATTTT. Amino acids: CASWPGGTDTQYF. V and J are TRBV2 and TRBJ2-3; possibly TRBD1 for D (6 bases). CDR3 length: 13 amino acids. The germline V gene encodes CDR1 SNHLY and CDR2 FYNNEI. Trimming removed 8 bases from V and 1 base from J, with 10 bases in between.

This clonotype was seen more than once but under ten times. The chain links TRBV11-2 to TRBJ2-4, with 8 bases matching TRBD1. The J call may be incorrect, as the DNA end agrees better with TRBJ2-7. The CDR3 totals 14 residues. Germline V CDR1 and CDR2: SGHAT, FQNNGV. The CDR3 coding sequence is TGTGCCAGCAGCTTTTTTCAGGGGGCGGACGAGCAGTACTTC. This codes for CASSFFQGADEQYF.

This sequence joins TRBV2 and TRBJ2-3; 9 positions match TRBD2. The CDR3 totals 15 residues. The germline V gene has CDR1 SNHLY and CDR2 FYNNEI. V was pared by 6 bases and J by 2 bases, with 6 bases of the junction left unmatched. CDR3 sequence (DNA): TGTGCCAGCAGCAGACTAGCGGAGTACACAGATACGCAGTATTTT. It codes for CASSRLAEYTDTQYF.

This clonotype has only a few counts. Compared with germline, one end of the junction differs, possibly owing to a read error. This chain connects TRBV27 to TRBJ2-5, with 13 positions matching TRBD2. Germline V gene data show CDR1 as MNHEY and CDR2 as SMNVEV (reference sequence). This CDR3 contains 14 residues. CDR3 bases: TGTGCCAGCAGTCCGGGGACTAGCGGGGAGACCCGGTACTTC. The encoded protein is CASSPGTSGETRYF.

This clonotype was observed a handful of times. The chain has TRBV10-3 and TRBJ1-1, with a tentative D call TRBD1 (5 bases). With 6 bases removed from V and 1 base from J, the gap between germline ends came to 15 bases. The germline CDR1 and CDR2 sequences are ENHRY and SYGVKD. The CDR3 is 15 amino acids. CDR3 DNA: TGTGCCATCAGCCTTCAATACAGGACGAACACTGAAGCTTTCTTT. Translating gives CAISLQYRTNTEAFF.

This chain connects TRBV5-1 to TRBJ2-3; weak D call: TRBD1 (7 bases). The germline V gene has CDR1 SGHRS and CDR2 YFSETQ. CDR3 length: 16 amino acids. Trimming cost V 3 bases and J 0 bases, with 14 bases left between them. For the CDR3, the DNA is TGCGCCAGCAGCTGGAGGGCAGGGGGAAGCACAGATACGCAGTATTTT. Protein sequence: CASSWRAGGSTDTQYF.

This clonotype has at least ten counts. The chain employs TRBV9 and TRBJ2-7; 14 bases align to TRBD2. The junction had 2 bases not matched to a gene; V was cut back by 3 bases and J by 6 bases. In germline, CDR1 is SGDLS, CDR2 YYNGEE. The CDR3 is made up of 14 amino acids. In DNA form, the CDR3 reads TGTGCCAGCAGCGCCGGGACTAGCGGGAGCGAGCAGTACTTC. Translating gives CASSAGTSGSEQYF.

This clonotype occurred once. The rearrangement links TRBV6-4 to TRBJ2-6, with D maybe TRBD2 (6 bases). This CDR3 has 16 residues. CDR1 is MRHNA, CDR2 SNTAGT, per germline. Deletions cut 0 bases from V and 0 bases from J, with 6 bases between. CDR3 loop: CASSDSTSSGANVLTF. The DNA for the CDR3 is TGTGCCAGCAGTGACTCGACTAGCTCTGGGGCCAACGTCCTGACTTTC.

V usage is TRBV7-3 and J usage is TRBJ2-1, with 8 bases matching TRBD2. CDR1 and CDR2 (germline): SGHTA, FQGTGA. CDR3 size: 16 residues. The V gene end was trimmed by 2 bases and the J gene end by 7 bases; junction bases not matched to a gene: 10. This CDR3 is CASSLFGGEGRNEQFF. The CDR3 DNA is TGTGCCAGCAGCTTATTCGGGGGGGAGGGCCGGAATGAGCAGTTCTTC. Using reference TRBV7-3 and TRBJ2-1 for the parts outside the CDR3, the full variable domain is GAGVSQTPSNKVTEKGKYVELRCDPISGHTALYWYRQSLGQGPEFLIYFQGTGAADDSGLPNDRFFAVRPEGSVSTLKIQRTERGDSAVYLCASSLFGGEGRNEQFFGPGTRLTVL.

The chain links TRBV20-1 to TRBJ2-1; D is possibly TRBD1 or TRBD2 (5 bases each). The ends were cut back, 5 bases at V and 6 bases at J, with 17 bases in the middle. CDR1 and CDR2 from the germline V gene are DFQATT and SNEGSKA (reference sequence). The CDR3 has 14 residues. In DNA, the CDR3 is TGCAGTGCTTCCCCTGACTCGAGGGGCAATGAGCAGTTCTTC. Protein: CSASPDSRGNEQFF.

Of note for this clonotype: This may come from a read error, since a much larger clone is one base off. V usage is TRBV4-1 and J usage is TRBJ2-4, with 9 positions matching TRBD2. Germline V gene sequence: CDR1 MGHRA, CDR2 YSYEKL. This CDR3 contains 16 residues. Trimming cost V 2 bases and J 11 bases; bases outside gene matches: 13. This CDR3 is CASSQRPTSGKTFQYF. The CDR3 bases are TGCGCCAGCAGCCAAAGACCGACTAGCGGAAAAACATTTCAGTACTTC.